This T cell receptor (beta chain) derives from a study of blood T cell repertoires in COVID-19. Study-wide context: Whether acute or convalescent, the COVID-19 samples came from the United States, Italy and Spain.

This clone was picked up one time. Germline V gene sequence: CDR1 LGHDT, CDR2 YNNKEL (reference sequence). The V end was cut by 0 bases, the J end by 8 bases, with 5 bases between. This CDR3 comprises 12 residues. This table comes from immunoSEQ multiplex PCR, and its TCRdb copy is limited to in-frame clones, with some not included. The sample contains about 78,000 clones, approximately 86% of which appear only once. The origin of this receptor is a woman between 55 and 75 years old with acute or convalescent COVID-19. The sample taken for sequencing was peripheral blood. The chain has TRBV3-1 (or the pseudogene TRBV3-2) and TRBJ2-4; a possible D gene is TRBD2 (5 bases). CDR3 sequence reads: CASSQEADIQYF. The CDR3 region has the DNA TGTGCCAGCAGCCAAGAAGCGGACATTCAGTACTTC.